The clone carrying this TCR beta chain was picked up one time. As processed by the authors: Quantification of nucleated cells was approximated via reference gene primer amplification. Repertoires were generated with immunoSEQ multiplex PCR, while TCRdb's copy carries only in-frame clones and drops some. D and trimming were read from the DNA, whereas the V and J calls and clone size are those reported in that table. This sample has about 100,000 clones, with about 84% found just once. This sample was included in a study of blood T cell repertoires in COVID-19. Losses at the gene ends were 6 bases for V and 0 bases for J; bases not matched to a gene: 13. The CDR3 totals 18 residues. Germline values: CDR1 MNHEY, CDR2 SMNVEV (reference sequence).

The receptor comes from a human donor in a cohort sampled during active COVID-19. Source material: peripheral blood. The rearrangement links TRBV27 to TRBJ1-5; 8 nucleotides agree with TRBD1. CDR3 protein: CASSRTGTGSYSNQPQHF. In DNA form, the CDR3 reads TGTGCCAGCAGCCGAACGGGGACAGGAAGTTATAGCAATCAGCCCCAGCATTTT.